The T cell receptor (beta chain) described here comes from a study of control samples from healthy donors and cancer patients. Profiling relied on immunoSEQ multiplex PCR, and the TCRdb table lists in-frame clones only, not all of them. Of approximately 140,000 clones in the sample, about 90% are singletons; the top ten hold 5.5% to 9%. CDR1 and CDR2 (germline): SGDLS, YYNGEE. Trimming removed 0 bases from V and 7 bases from J, with 17 bases in between. This CDR3 is built from 16 residues. The chain recombines TRBV9 with TRBJ2-1; tentative D call: TRBD2 (7 bases). Sequenced sample: blood. The sequence was obtained from a man aged 18 to 29 in good health. The CDR3 loop reads CASSVAMAGAWNEQFF. The CDR3 DNA is TGTGCCAGCAGCGTAGCAATGGCGGGGGCCTGGAATGAGCAGTTCTTC.